This T cell receptor beta chain was sequenced in a study of cytomegalovirus exposure and HLA in healthy donors. 60 Vbeta and 13 Jbeta primers were used in PCR. Repertoires were generated with immunoSEQ multiplex PCR, while TCRdb's copy carries only in-frame clones and drops some. The sample's table shows about 83,000 clones. As to this clone: Its antigen is not identified.

Study-level results: A previous analysis found most TCR beta V segments productive roughly 87% or roughly 30% of the time. The study recorded some 160 TCR beta chains that were cytomegalovirus-associated.

With 2 bases removed from V and 5 bases from J, the gap between germline ends came to 18 bases. CDR3 length: 16 residues. Germline assignment: CDR1 LGHNA and CDR2 YNFKEQ. This chain uses TRBV4-2 with TRBJ1-2; possible D gene TRBD1, 5 bases. The material sequenced was PBMCs. The TCR originated in a man aged 18 to 29 in good health and CMV-seropositive. The CDR3 sequence: CASSQWGREAEYGYTF. Here the CDR3 DNA reads TGTGCCAGCAGCCAATGGGGCAGGGAAGCCGAGTATGGCTACACCTTC.